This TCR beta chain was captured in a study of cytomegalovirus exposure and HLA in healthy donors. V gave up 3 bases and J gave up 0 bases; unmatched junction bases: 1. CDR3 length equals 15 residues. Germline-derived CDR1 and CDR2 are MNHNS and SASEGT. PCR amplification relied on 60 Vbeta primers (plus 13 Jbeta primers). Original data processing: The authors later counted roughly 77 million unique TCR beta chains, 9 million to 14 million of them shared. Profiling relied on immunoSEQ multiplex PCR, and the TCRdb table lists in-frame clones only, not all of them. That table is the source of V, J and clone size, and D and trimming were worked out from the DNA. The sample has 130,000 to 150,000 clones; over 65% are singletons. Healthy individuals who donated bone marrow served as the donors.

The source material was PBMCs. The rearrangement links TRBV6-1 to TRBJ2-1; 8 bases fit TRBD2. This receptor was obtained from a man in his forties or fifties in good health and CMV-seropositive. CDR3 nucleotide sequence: TGTGCCAGCAGTGAGAGCGGGAGCTCCTACAATGAGCAGTTCTTC. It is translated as CASSESGSSYNEQFF.